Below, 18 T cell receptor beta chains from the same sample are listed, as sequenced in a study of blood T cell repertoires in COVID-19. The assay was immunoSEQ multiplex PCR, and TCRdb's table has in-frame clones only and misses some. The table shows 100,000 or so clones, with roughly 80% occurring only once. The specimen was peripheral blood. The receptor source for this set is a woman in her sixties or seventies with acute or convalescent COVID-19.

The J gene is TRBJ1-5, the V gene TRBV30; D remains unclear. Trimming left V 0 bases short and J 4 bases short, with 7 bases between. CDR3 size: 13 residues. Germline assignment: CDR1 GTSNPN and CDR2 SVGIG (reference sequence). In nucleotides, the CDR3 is TGTGCCTGGAGTGTCCAGAGGAATCAGCCCCAGCATTTT. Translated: CAWSVQRNQPQHF.

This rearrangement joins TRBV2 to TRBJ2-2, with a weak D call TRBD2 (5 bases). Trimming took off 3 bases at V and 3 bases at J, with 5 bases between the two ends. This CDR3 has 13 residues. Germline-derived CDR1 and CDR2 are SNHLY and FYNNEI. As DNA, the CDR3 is TGTGCCAGCAGTGAGGAGGACACCGGGGAGCTGTTTTTT. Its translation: CASSEEDTGELFF.

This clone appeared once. Here the CDR3 reads CASSLGQAGTEAFF. CDR3 nucleotides: TGTGCCAGCAGCTTAGGGCAGGCTGGTACTGAAGCTTTCTTT. V is TRBV7-9 and J is TRBJ1-1; D uncertain. V lost 1 base and J 5 bases, leaving 11 bases between the germline ends. Germline-derived CDR1 and CDR2 are SEHNR and FQNEAQ (reference sequence). This CDR3 region has 14 residues.

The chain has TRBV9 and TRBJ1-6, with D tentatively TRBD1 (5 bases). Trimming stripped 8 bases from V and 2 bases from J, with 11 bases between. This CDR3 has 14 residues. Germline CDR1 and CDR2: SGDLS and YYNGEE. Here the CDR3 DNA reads TGTGCCAGTACCCAGGGCCCCTATAATTCACCCCTCCACTTT. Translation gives CASTQGPYNSPLHF.

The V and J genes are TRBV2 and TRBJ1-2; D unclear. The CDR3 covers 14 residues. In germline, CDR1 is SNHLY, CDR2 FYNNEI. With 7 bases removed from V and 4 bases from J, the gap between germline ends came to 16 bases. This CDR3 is CASTVMVSSYGYTF. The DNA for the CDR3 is TGTGCCAGCACAGTTATGGTGTCTTCCTATGGCTACACCTTC.

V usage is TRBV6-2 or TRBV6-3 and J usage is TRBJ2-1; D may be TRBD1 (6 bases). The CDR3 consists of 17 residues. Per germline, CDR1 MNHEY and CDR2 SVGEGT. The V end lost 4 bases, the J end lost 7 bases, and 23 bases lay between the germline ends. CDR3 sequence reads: CASSSEPTPSRGNEQFF. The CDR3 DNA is TGTGCCAGCAGTTCCGAACCTACCCCGTCGAGGGGGAATGAGCAGTTCTTC.

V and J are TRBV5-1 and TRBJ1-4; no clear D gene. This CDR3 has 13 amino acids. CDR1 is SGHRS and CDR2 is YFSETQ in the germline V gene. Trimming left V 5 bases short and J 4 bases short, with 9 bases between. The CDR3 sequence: CASRSRSNEKLFF. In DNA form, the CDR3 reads TGCGCCAGCAGATCACGGAGTAATGAAAAACTGTTTTTT.

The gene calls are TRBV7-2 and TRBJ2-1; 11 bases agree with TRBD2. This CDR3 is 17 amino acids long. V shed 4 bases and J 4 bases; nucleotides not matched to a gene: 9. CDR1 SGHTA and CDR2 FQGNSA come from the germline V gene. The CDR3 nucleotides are TGTGCCAGCAGCTCCATAGCGGGGGGGCCCGGTTACAATGAGCAGTTCTTC. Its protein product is CASSSIAGGPGYNEQFF.

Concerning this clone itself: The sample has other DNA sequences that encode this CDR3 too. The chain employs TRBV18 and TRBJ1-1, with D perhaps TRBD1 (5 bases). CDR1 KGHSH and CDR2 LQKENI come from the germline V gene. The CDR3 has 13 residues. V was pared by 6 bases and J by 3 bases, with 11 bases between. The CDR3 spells CASSPQGDTEAFF. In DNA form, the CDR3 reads TGTGCCAGCTCGCCTCAGGGTGACACTGAAGCTTTCTTT.

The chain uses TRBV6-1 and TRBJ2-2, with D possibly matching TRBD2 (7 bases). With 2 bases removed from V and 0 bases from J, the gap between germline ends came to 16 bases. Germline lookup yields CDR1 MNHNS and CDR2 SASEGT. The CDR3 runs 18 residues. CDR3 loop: CASSERLAGAANTGELFF. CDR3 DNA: TGTGCCAGCAGTGAACGGCTTGCGGGGGCAGCGAACACCGGGGAGCTGTTTTTT.

The CDR3 DNA reads as TGTGCCAGTAGTATAGTCAGGTCAGAGACCCAGTACTTC. As protein: CASSIVRSETQYF. This rearrangement joins TRBV19 to TRBJ2-5; D call uncertain. V was clipped by 1 base and J by 4 bases, with 7 bases between them. The CDR3 spans 13 residues. Germline lookup yields CDR1 LNHDA and CDR2 SQIVND (reference sequence).

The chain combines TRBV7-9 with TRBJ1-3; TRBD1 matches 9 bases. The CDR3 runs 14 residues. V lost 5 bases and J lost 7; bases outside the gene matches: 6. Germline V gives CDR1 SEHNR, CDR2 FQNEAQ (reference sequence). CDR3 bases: TGTGCCAGCAGCCCGGGACAGGGATGGAACACCATATATTTT. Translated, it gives CASSPGQGWNTIYF. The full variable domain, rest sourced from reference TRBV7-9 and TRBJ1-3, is DTGVSQNPRHKITKRGQNVTFRCDPISEHNRLYWYRQTLGQGPEFLTYFQNEAQLEKSRLLSDRFSAERPKGSFSTLEIQRTEQGDSAMYLCASSPGQGWNTIYFGEGSWLTVV.

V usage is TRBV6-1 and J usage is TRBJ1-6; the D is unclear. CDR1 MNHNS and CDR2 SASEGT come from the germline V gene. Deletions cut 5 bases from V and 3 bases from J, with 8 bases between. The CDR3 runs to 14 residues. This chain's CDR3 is CASSLQNYNSPLHF. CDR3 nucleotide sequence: TGTGCCAGCAGTTTGCAGAACTATAATTCACCCCTCCACTTT.

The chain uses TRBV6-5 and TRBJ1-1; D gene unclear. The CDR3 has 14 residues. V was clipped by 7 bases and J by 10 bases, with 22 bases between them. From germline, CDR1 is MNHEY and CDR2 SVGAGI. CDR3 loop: CASTKSGGVAGAFF. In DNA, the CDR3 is TGTGCCAGCACCAAGTCCGGAGGCGTCGCTGGAGCTTTCTTT.

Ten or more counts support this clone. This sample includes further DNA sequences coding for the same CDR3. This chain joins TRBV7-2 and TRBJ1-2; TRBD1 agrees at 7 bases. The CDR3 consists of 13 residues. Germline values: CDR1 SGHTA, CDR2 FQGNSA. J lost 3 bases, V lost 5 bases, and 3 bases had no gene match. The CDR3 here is CASSETGDYGYTF. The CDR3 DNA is TGTGCCAGCAGCGAAACAGGGGACTATGGCTACACCTTC.

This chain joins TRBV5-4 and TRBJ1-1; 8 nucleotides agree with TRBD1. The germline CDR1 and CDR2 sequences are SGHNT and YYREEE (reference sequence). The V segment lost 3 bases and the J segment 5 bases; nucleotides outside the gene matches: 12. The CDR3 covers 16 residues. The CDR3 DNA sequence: TGTGCCAGCAGCTCCGCAAGCAGGGGGCGAAAGACTGAAGCTTTCTTT. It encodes CASSSASRGRKTEAFF.

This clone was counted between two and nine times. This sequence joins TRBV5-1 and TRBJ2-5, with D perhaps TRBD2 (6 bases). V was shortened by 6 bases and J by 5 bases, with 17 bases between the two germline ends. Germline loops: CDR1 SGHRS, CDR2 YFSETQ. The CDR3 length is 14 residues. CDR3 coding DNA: TGCGCCAGCAACGGGGGATCTTCTGGGGAGACCCAGTACTTC. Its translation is CASNGGSSGETQYF. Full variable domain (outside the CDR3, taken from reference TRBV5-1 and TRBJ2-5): KAGVTQTPRYLIKTRGQQVTLSCSPISGHRSVSWYQQTPGQGLQFLFEYFSETQRNKGNFPGRFSGRQFSNSRSEMNVSTLELGDSALYLCASNGGSSGETQYFGPGTRLLVL.

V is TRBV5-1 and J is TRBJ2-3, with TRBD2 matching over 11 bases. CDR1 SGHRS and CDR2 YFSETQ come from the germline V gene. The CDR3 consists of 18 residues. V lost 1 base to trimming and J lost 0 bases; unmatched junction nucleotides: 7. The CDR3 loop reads CASSLRPSGGTSTDTQYF. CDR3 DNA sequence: TGCGCCAGCAGCTTGAGGCCTAGCGGGGGGACTAGCACAGATACGCAGTATTTT.